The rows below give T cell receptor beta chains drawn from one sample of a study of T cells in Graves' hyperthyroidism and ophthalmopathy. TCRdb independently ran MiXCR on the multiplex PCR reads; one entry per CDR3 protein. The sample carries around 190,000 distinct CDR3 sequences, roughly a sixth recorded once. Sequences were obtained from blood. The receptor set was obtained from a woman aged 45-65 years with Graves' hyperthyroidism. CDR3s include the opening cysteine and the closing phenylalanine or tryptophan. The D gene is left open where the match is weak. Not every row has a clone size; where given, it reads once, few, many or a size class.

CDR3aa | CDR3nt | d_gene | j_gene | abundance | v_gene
CSAHKLAASTDTQYF | TGCAGTGCTCACAAGTTGGCGGCTAGCACAGATACGCAGTATTTT | - | TRBJ2-3 | - | TRBV20-1
CASSLVAGVVDETQYF | TGCGCCAGCAGCTTGGTGGCGGGAGTAGTTGATGAGACCCAGTACTTC | TRBD2 | TRBJ2-5 | few | TRBV5-1
CASISDTDTQYF | TGTGCCAGCATATCGGACACAGATACGCAGTATTTT | - | TRBJ2-3 | many | TRBV7-9
CASSLGATTKETQYF | TGTGCCAGCAGCTTAGGTGCGACTACAAAAGAGACCCAGTACTTC | - | TRBJ2-5 | many | TRBV11-2
CASSHAGSVIGETQYF | TGTGCCAGCAGCCATGCAGGGAGCGTAATAGGAGAGACCCAGTACTTC | - | TRBJ2-5 | - | TRBV3-1
CASSWAGYNEQFF | TGTGCCAGTAGTTGGGCGGGATACAATGAGCAGTTCTTC | - | TRBJ2-1 | - | TRBV19
CASSFQGRNTEAFF | TGTGCCAGCAGTTTTCAGGGACGGAACACTGAAGCTTTCTTT | - | TRBJ1-1 | few | TRBV28
CASSLPDRVDSYEQYF | TGTGCCAGCAGCCTCCCGGACAGGGTAGATTCCTACGAGCAGTACTTC | TRBD1 | TRBJ2-7 | - | TRBV11-2
CSARGHQNTEAFF | TGCAGTGCTAGGGGACACCAGAACACTGAAGCTTTCTTT | - | TRBJ1-1 | once | TRBV20-1
CSVDRGRDTGELFF | TGCAGCGTGGACAGGGGAAGAGACACCGGGGAGCTGTTTTTT | TRBD1 | TRBJ2-2 | - | TRBV29-1
CASSLEGGSQPQHF | TGCGCCAGCAGCTTGGAAGGGGGTAGCCAGCCCCAGCATTTT | - | TRBJ1-5 | - | TRBV5-1
CASTPLGGYGYTF | TGTGCCAGCACCCCCCTGGGGGGTTACGGCTACACCTTC | - | TRBJ1-2 | few | TRBV6-1
CASSQVSDPLREQYF | TGTGCCAGCAGCCAAGTTTCTGACCCACTCAGGGAGCAGTACTTC | - | TRBJ2-7 | many | TRBV4-2
CASSSRSSTGGNTGELFF | TGTGCCAGCAGTTCCCGCAGCTCGACAGGGGGGAACACCGGGGAGCTGTTTTTT | TRBD1 | TRBJ2-2 | few | TRBV12-3/TRBV12-4
CASSQRTSAEFF | TGTGCCAGCAGTCAAAGGACTAGCGCCGAGTTCTTC | TRBD2 | TRBJ2-1 | many | TRBV28
CASNRDINSPLHF | TGTGCCAGCAACCGGGACATTAATTCACCCCTCCACTTT | - | TRBJ1-6 | once | TRBV6-1
CSASPSGPGNEQFF | TGCAGTGCTAGCCCTAGCGGGCCGGGGAATGAGCAGTTCTTC | TRBD2 | TRBJ2-1 | - | TRBV20-1
CASSRGERREQFF | TGTGCCAGCAGCCGGGGGGAGCGACGCGAGCAGTTCTTC | - | TRBJ2-1 | few | TRBV3-1
CASSPTSGSYEQYF | TGTGCCAGCAGTCCGACTAGCGGGAGTTACGAGCAGTACTTC | TRBD2 | TRBJ2-7 | once | TRBV12-3/TRBV12-4
CASSPDRVGTEAFF | TGCGCCAGCAGTCCCGACAGGGTGGGCACTGAAGCTTTCTTT | TRBD1 | TRBJ1-1 | many | TRBV5-1
CASSQAAETSGSLGEQFF | TGCGCCAGCAGCCAAGCCGCCGAGACTAGCGGGAGTCTTGGTGAGCAGTTCTTC | TRBD2 | TRBJ2-1 | - | TRBV4-1
CASSFASGGPRSYEQYF | TGTGCCAGTAGTTTCGCTAGCGGGGGTCCCCGGTCCTACGAGCAGTACTTC | TRBD2 | TRBJ2-7 | few | TRBV19
CASSPGTDPYGYTF | TGCGCCAGCAGCCCTGGGACAGATCCCTATGGCTACACCTTC | TRBD1 | TRBJ1-2 | - | TRBV5-1
CASSLSPGYEQYF | TGTGCCAGCAGTTTATCACCCGGGTACGAGCAGTACTTC | - | TRBJ2-7 | - | TRBV28
CASSSRLAGGRGGEQFF | TGTGCCAGCAGTTCCCGACTAGCGGGAGGGCGGGGTGGTGAGCAGTTCTTC | TRBD2 | TRBJ2-1 | many | TRBV12-3/TRBV12-4
CASSTRQGASRSQGNIQYF | TGTGCCAGCAGCACCCGACAGGGGGCGTCCCGAAGCCAGGGAAACATTCAGTACTTC | TRBD1 | TRBJ2-4 | few | TRBV7-9
CSAEPADRVGSGTQYF | TGCAGTGCCGAGCCGGCCGACAGGGTTGGTTCTGGGACCCAGTACTTC | TRBD1 | TRBJ2-5 | - | TRBV20-1
CASSSPGRENTGELFF | TGTGCCAGCAGCTCCCCGGGACGGGAGAATACCGGGGAGCTGTTTTTT | - | TRBJ2-2 | few | TRBV9
CASKLRRQLGGYTF | TGTGCCAGCAAACTAAGACGACAGCTAGGGGGCTACACCTTC | - | TRBJ1-2 | - | TRBV27
CASSTASLYEQYF | TGTGCCAGCAGTACGGCCAGTCTGTACGAGCAGTACTTC | - | TRBJ2-7 | many | TRBV6-2/TRBV6-3
CASSRPGQGGEQYF | TGTGCCAGCAGCCGACCGGGACAAGGAGGCGAGCAGTACTTC | - | TRBJ2-7 | many | TRBV28
CASSLYVSWGGHTNYGYTF | TGTGCCAGCAGTTTGTACGTCTCCTGGGGCGGACATACGAACTATGGCTACACCTTC | - | TRBJ1-2 | few | TRBV27
CSARQPGTSGLRGDTQYF | TGCAGTGCTAGACAACCCGGGACTAGCGGCCTCCGGGGAGATACGCAGTATTTT | TRBD2 | TRBJ2-3 | - | TRBV20-1
CSMTGTPSREQFF | TGCAGCATGACCGGGACACCGTCCCGTGAGCAGTTCTTC | - | TRBJ2-1 | few | TRBV29-1
CASRTSGMDTQYF | TGTGCCAGCAGGACTAGCGGGATGGATACGCAGTATTTT | TRBD2 | TRBJ2-3 | few | TRBV25-1
CASSRGQGILAGANVLTF | TGTGCCAGCAGCAGGGGACAGGGGATTCTTGCTGGGGCCAACGTCCTGACTTTC | TRBD1 | TRBJ2-6 | few | TRBV5-4
CASSYDTPTSGGSYEQYF | TGTGCCAGCAGTTACGACACCCCCACTAGCGGGGGCTCCTACGAGCAGTACTTC | TRBD2 | TRBJ2-7 | many | TRBV6-6
CAISEGDRKNTEAFF | TGTGCCATCAGCGAAGGAGACCGGAAGAACACTGAAGCTTTCTTT | - | TRBJ1-1 | few | TRBV10-3
CASSVYMDQPQHF | TGTGCCAGCAGCGTGTACATGGACCAGCCCCAGCATTTT | - | TRBJ1-5 | - | TRBV9
CASTPPSPRKINEQFF | TGTGCCAGCACCCCCCCATCCCCCCGGAAGATAAATGAGCAGTTCTTC | - | TRBJ2-1 | many | TRBV7-2
CASIGQEATNEKLFF | TGCGCCAGCATTGGACAGGAAGCAACTAATGAAAAACTGTTTTTT | TRBD1 | TRBJ1-4 | few | TRBV4-1